This is a list of T cell receptor beta chains from one sample in a study of T cells in Graves' hyperthyroidism and ophthalmopathy. TCRdb analysed the multiplex PCR reads with MiXCR anew, one entry per CDR3 protein. The sample contains nearly 600,000 distinct CDR3 sequences, roughly 13% of which appear only once. The sequenced sample was blood. These receptors were collected from a woman under 40 with Graves' hyperthyroidism that later progressed to Graves' ophthalmopathy. Each CDR3 is given with its conserved first and last residue. A D gene is named only where the DNA matches it firmly. Clone size appears in some rows only: once, few, many, or a class for an expanded clone.

D | J | size | V | CDR3 | DNA
TRBD1 | TRBJ2-1 | many | TRBV3-1 | CASSQAGTGYGNEQFF | TGTGCCAGCAGCCAAGCCGGGACAGGGTATGGCAATGAGCAGTTCTTC
TRBD2 | TRBJ2-2 | . | TRBV12-5 | CDSGWRGTSGKTGELFF | TGTGATAGTGGTTGGCGCGGGACTAGCGGGAAGACCGGGGAGCTGTTTTTT
TRBD2 | TRBJ2-7 | many | TRBV28 | CASSLPGASGRPHEQYF | TGTGCCAGCAGTTTGCCCGGAGCTAGCGGGAGGCCCCACGAGCAGTACTTC
TRBD2 | TRBJ2-5 | many | TRBV7-2 | CAGARGDRRETQYF | TGTGCCGGCGCCCGGGGGGACCGGAGGGAGACCCAGTACTTC
TRBD1 | TRBJ2-7 | once | TRBV6-2/TRBV6-3 | CASSGQGASEQYF | TGTGCCAGTTCGGGACAGGGGGCAAGCGAGCAGTACTTC
TRBD1 | TRBJ2-5 | many | TRBV12-3/TRBV12-4 | CASSSFLGTAQETQYF | TGTGCCAGCAGTTCCTTTCTCGGGACAGCCCAAGAGACCCAGTACTTC
. | TRBJ2-3 | few | TRBV7-8 | CASSKGLAGDTQYF | TGTGCCAGCAGCAAGGGACTCGCTGGGGATACGCAGTATTTT
. | TRBJ1-4 | few | TRBV15 | CATSRVGQGTSTNEKLFF | TGTGCCACCAGCAGAGTCGGGCAGGGGACCTCAACTAATGAAAAACTGTTTTTT
. | TRBJ2-3 | few | TRBV14 | CASSQGYNTDTQYF | TGTGCCAGCAGCCAAGGGTACAACACAGATACGCAGTATTTT
. | TRBJ1-1 | many | TRBV28 | CASSLTISTEAFF | TGTGCCAGCAGTTTGACCATAAGCACTGAAGCTTTCTTT
. | TRBJ1-5 | many | TRBV20-1 | CSARGAGAQPQHF | TGCAGTGCTAGAGGGGCAGGGGCTCAGCCCCAGCATTTT
. | TRBJ2-7 | . | TRBV19 | CASSIRQDTYEQYF | TGTGCCAGTAGTATCCGACAGGACACCTACGAGCAGTACTTC
. | TRBJ1-2 | many | TRBV20-1 | CSARAKGEINYGYTF | TGCAGTGCTAGAGCTAAGGGTGAAATTAACTATGGCTACACCTTC
. | TRBJ2-5 | many | TRBV30 | CAWSTGTQETQYF | TGTGCCTGGTCGACAGGTACTCAAGAGACCCAGTACTTC
. | TRBJ2-1 | many | TRBV28 | CASTRRGGSYNEQFF | TGTGCCAGCACACGCAGGGGGGGCTCCTACAATGAGCAGTTCTTC
TRBD1 | TRBJ2-7 | many | TRBV28 | CASSLFRLDRDPSYEQYF | TGTGCCAGCAGTTTATTCCGCTTGGACAGGGATCCCTCCTACGAGCAGTACTTC
. | TRBJ2-1 | . | TRBV19 | CASSMGSRQDEQFF | TGTGCCAGTAGTATGGGTAGCCGCCAAGATGAGCAGTTCTTC
TRBD1 | TRBJ2-3 | many | TRBV7-6 | CASSQPGQGTDTQYF | TGTGCCAGCAGCCAACCGGGACAGGGAACAGATACGCAGTATTTT